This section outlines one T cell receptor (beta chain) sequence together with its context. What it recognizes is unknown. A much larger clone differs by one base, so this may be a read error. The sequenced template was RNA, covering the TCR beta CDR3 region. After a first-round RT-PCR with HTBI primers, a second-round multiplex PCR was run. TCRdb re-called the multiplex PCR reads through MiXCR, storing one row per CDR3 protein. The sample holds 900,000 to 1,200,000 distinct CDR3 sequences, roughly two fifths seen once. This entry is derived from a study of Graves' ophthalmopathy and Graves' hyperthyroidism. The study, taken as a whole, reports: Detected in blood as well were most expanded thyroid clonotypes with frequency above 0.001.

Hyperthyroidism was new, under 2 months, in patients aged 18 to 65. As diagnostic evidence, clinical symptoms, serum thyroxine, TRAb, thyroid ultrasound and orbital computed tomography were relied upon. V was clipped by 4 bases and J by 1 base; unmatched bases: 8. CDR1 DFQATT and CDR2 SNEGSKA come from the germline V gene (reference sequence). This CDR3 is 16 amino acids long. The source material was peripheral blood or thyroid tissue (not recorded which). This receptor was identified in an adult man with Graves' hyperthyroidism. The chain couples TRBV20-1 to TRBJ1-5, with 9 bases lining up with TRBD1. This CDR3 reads CSANGTGYGSNQPQHF. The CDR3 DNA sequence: TGCAGTGCTAATGGGACAGGGTATGGGAGCAATCAGCCCCAGCATTTT.